Here is one T cell receptor beta chain with its context. The sample is drawn from a study of blood T cell repertoires in COVID-19. Study-level information: Spain, Italy and the United States supplied samples that represented acute and convalescent COVID-19. Sample material is recorded as cDNA or gDNA derived from T cells, B-cell-depleted T cells, or PBMCs.

Under the authors' procedure: Counts of nucleated cells, estimated from reference gene primer amplification, were obtained. Only in-frame clones appear in the TCRdb table, and some are missing; sequencing was by immunoSEQ multiplex PCR. That table is the source of V, J and clone size, and D and trimming were worked out from the DNA. The data hold over 150,000 clones, with approximately 91% observed a single time. Material: peripheral blood. The TCR sequence derives from a young man with COVID-19, enrolled during active disease.

CDR3 residues: CASAAGSYNEQFF. CDR3 DNA sequence: TGCGCCAGCGCCGCGGGGTCCTACAATGAGCAGTTCTTC. The chain is built from TRBV4-3 and TRBJ2-1; perhaps TRBD2 as D (6 bases). This CDR3 comprises 13 residues. Germline V gene lookup returns CDR1 LGHNA and CDR2 YSLEER. Trimming removed 8 bases at V and 1 base at J, with 9 bases between.